The clone carrying this T cell receptor (beta chain) appeared once. The data originate from a study of radiation and T cells in renal cell carcinoma. Time point indicated: blood 4 weeks post-SBRT, at nephrectomy. Described treatment: 15 Gy SBRT to primary tumor, nephrectomy 4 weeks later. Nephrectomy followed 15 Gy stereotactic body radiation by 4 weeks. CDR1 and CDR2 (germline): MNHNS, SASEGT. The CDR3 sequence is 15 residues long. V was shortened by 3 bases and J by 2 bases, with 11 bases between the two germline ends. Some clones are missing from TCRdb's copy, which holds only in-frame ones; the method was immunoSEQ multiplex PCR. The data contain more than 60,000 clones, around four fifths of them singletons.

The TCR comes from a woman between 55 and 75 years old with renal cell carcinoma. Sequencing was performed on blood, taken from a patient whose treatment included radiotherapy and nephrectomy. The genes are TRBV6-1 and TRBJ1-5; D perhaps matches TRBD1 (6 bases). CDR3 DNA: TGTGCCAGCAGTGACTCGGGACACCGCAATCAGCCCCAGCATTTT. Translating it yields CASSDSGHRNQPQHF.